The clone carrying this T cell receptor (beta chain) was detected a few times. Antigen specificity is unknown. This specimen belongs to a study of CD8 T cells in ankylosing spondylitis. Regarding the study as a whole: In ankylosing spondylitis blood, a motif of 7 to 9 highly homologous TCR beta variants appeared characteristic. Reportedly, matched ankylosing spondylitis synovial fluid was significantly enriched for disease-linked clones.

In making TCR beta libraries, quantitative 5'-RACE with molecular barcodes was used. In TCRdb, the 5' RACE reads were re-called with MiXCR into one record per CDR3 protein. The top ten clones hold 21% of a sample with roughly 220,000 distinct CDR3 sequences, about 10% of them seen once. Germline V gene sequence: CDR1 SGHTA, CDR2 FQGTGA. V gave up 0 bases and J gave up 8 bases, with 8 bases separating them. CDR3 length: 13 residues. The rearrangement links TRBV7-3 to TRBJ2-1; D may be TRBD1 or TRBD2 (5 bases each). The specimen sequenced was blood, either unsorted or a sorted T cell fraction (not recorded which). The sequence came from a male donor with ankylosing spondylitis or in good health (not recorded which). CDR3 amino acids: CASSLTGVDEQFF. The DNA for the CDR3 is TGTGCCAGCAGCTTAACGGGGGTCGATGAGCAGTTCTTC.